A selection of T cell receptor beta chains follows, all from one sample in a study of beta chain features in type 1 diabetes. Clones were read by immunoSEQ multiplex PCR, and TCRdb kept only the in-frame ones, dropping some. The sample lists hundreds of thousands of clones; under 15% were seen once. What was sequenced was naive CD4+ T cells from blood. The receptors stem from a man younger than 35 with type 1 diabetes. CDR3s include the opening cysteine and the closing phenylalanine or tryptophan. D genes are given only for firm matches. A row's size may be missing; if present it is once, few, many or a size class.

>few|TRBV30|TRBJ1-5|TRBD1
CAWSVQGGGQPQHF
TGTGCCTGGAGTGTACAAGGGGGCGGTCAGCCCCAGCATTTT
>few|TRBV9|TRBJ2-3|-
CASSVTTTGTDTQYF
TGTGCCAGCAGCGTAACTACTACTGGCACAGATACGCAGTATTTT
>-|TRBV25-1|TRBJ1-2|-
CASSELAWGYTF
TGTGCCAGCAGTGAATTGGCGTGGGGCTACACCTTC
>few|TRBV30|TRBJ2-5|-
CAWSFGENQETQYF
TGTGCCTGGAGTTTCGGGGAAAACCAAGAGACCCAGTACTTC
>-|TRBV27|TRBJ1-5|-
CASRAGTTHQPQHF
TGTGCCAGCAGGGCCGGGACAACCCATCAGCCCCAGCATTTT
>-|TRBV30|TRBJ2-2|-
CAWTRPAGSTGELFF
TGTGCCTGGACGCGTCCGGCAGGAAGCACCGGGGAGCTGTTTTTT
>-|TRBV5-1|TRBJ2-5|TRBD1
CASSLDGDRGQETQYF
TGCGCCAGCAGCTTGGATGGGGACAGGGGGCAAGAGACCCAGTACTTC
>few|TRBV10-3|TRBJ1-4|TRBD1
CAISEDRVSEKLFF
TGTGCCATCAGTGAGGACAGGGTCTCGGAAAAACTGTTTTTT
>-|TRBV6-6|TRBJ1-5|-
CASGVGNQPQHF
TGTGCCAGCGGGGTTGGCAATCAGCCCCAGCATTTT
>few|TRBV4-1|TRBJ1-2|-
CASSQDSGRIHGYTF
TGCGCCAGCAGCCAAGATTCGGGACGGATTCATGGCTACACCTTC
>-|TRBV7-9|TRBJ1-2|-
CASSSLRGAPYGYTF
TGTGCCAGCAGCAGCCTTCGGGGGGCGCCCTATGGCTACACCTTC
>few|TRBV6-1|TRBJ2-3|-
CASSEKSSITDTQYF
TGTGCCAGCAGTGAAAAGTCGAGCATCACAGATACGCAGTATTTT
>few|TRBV27|TRBJ1-2|-
CASTSGTSGYTF
TGTGCCAGCACTTCAGGGACGTCCGGCTACACCTTC
>-|TRBV30|TRBJ2-1|TRBD2
CAEEGPGGQEFF
TGTGCGGAGGAGGGTCCGGGGGGGCAGGAGTTCTTC
>few|TRBV5-4|TRBJ2-7|-
CASSSSSYEQYF
TGTGCCAGCAGCTCCAGCTCCTACGAGCAGTACTTC
>few|TRBV19|TRBJ1-5|TRBD1
CASRGQGNQPQHF
TGTGCCAGTCGGGGACAGGGGAATCAGCCCCAGCATTTT
>few|TRBV28|TRBJ2-3|TRBD1
CASSLSTGVGTDTQYF
TGTGCCAGCAGCCTATCGACAGGGGTGGGCACAGATACGCAGTATTTT
>few|TRBV7-7|TRBJ2-3|-
CASSPSPGTDTQYF
TGTGCCAGCAGCCCGAGCCCGGGCACAGATACGCAGTATTTT
>few|TRBV12-5|TRBJ2-7|-
CASATDSNEQYF
TGTGCTAGTGCTACGGACAGTAACGAGCAGTACTTC
>few|TRBV7-9|TRBJ1-3|-
CASSLTQGVNTIYF
TGTGCCAGCAGCTTAACGCAGGGAGTGAACACCATATATTTT
>-|TRBV5-4|TRBJ2-5|TRBD1
CASSEPGQGYQETQYF
TGTGCCAGCAGCGAACCGGGACAGGGGTACCAAGAGACCCAGTACTTC
>few|TRBV2|TRBJ2-2|TRBD1
CASSDWGTGLTGELFF
TGTGCCAGCAGTGACTGGGGGACAGGGCTCACCGGGGAGCTGTTTTTT
>-|TRBV9|TRBJ1-1|-
CASSVESGVVLGTEAFF
TGTGCCAGCAGCGTAGAGAGCGGGGTGGTCCTGGGGACTGAAGCTTTCTTT
>-|TRBV2|TRBJ1-2|TRBD1
CASSPRGGQYYGYTF
TGTGCCAGCAGTCCAAGGGGGGGACAGTATTATGGCTACACCTTC
>few|TRBV14|TRBJ1-2|-
CASSPRPGAHGYTF
TGTGCCAGCAGCCCCCGGCCCGGGGCCCATGGCTACACCTTC
>-|TRBV2|TRBJ2-1|-
CASSGGSSYNEQFF
TGTGCCAGCAGTGGGGGAAGCTCCTACAATGAGCAGTTCTTC
>few|TRBV30|TRBJ1-2|-
CAWSLLEGVGYTF
TGTGCCTGGAGTCTCTTGGAGGGCGTCGGCTACACCTTC
>few|TRBV25-1|TRBJ1-4|-
CASTEPGANEKLFF
TGTGCCAGCACCGAACCGGGGGCTAATGAAAAACTGTTTTTT
>few|TRBV28|TRBJ1-6|TRBD1
CASSLTGADSPLHF
TGTGCCAGCAGCTTGACAGGGGCGGATTCACCCCTCCACTTT
>few|TRBV28|TRBJ2-7|-
CASRDSYEQYF
TGTGCCAGCAGAGACAGCTACGAGCAGTACTTC
>-|TRBV7-9|TRBJ2-1|TRBD2
CASSERLAGGLDYNEQFF
TGTGCCAGCAGCGAACGGCTAGCGGGGGGACTCGACTACAATGAGCAGTTCTTC
>-|TRBV28|TRBJ2-7|-
CASTLTADYEQYF
TGTGCCAGCACCTTGACAGCAGACTACGAGCAGTACTTC
>few|TRBV6-4|TRBJ1-1|-
CASSGTANTEAFF
TGTGCCAGCAGTGGGACGGCAAACACTGAAGCTTTCTTT
>-|TRBV13|TRBJ2-7|-
CASSFGRGEYEQYF
TGTGCCAGCAGCTTCGGCAGGGGGGAATACGAGCAGTACTTC
>-|TRBV15|TRBJ1-5|-
CATSRDGQINQPQHF
TGTGCCACCAGCAGAGATGGGCAGATCAATCAGCCCCAGCATTTT
>-|TRBV5-4|TRBJ1-6|TRBD1
CASSLEQGAVSPLHF
TGTGCCAGCAGCTTGGAGCAGGGGGCAGTGTCACCCCTCCACTTT
>few|TRBV19|TRBJ2-3|TRBD2
CASRTGLATDTQYF
TGTGCCAGTAGGACGGGACTAGCAACAGATACGCAGTATTTT
>few|TRBV7-2|TRBJ1-1|-
CASSRQAGTEAFF
TGTGCCAGCAGTCGACAGGCAGGGACTGAAGCTTTCTTT
>-|TRBV6-1|TRBJ2-6|-
CASSEHRSGANVLTF
TGTGCCAGCAGTGAGCATCGCTCTGGGGCCAACGTCCTGACTTTC
>few|TRBV2|TRBJ1-5|TRBD1
CASSGQGLYSNQPQHF
TGTGCCAGCAGTGGACAGGGGTTATATAGCAATCAGCCCCAGCATTTT
>few|TRBV7-9|TRBJ2-3|-
CASSLADGSTDTQYF
TGTGCCAGCAGCTTAGCGGACGGTAGCACAGATACGCAGTATTTT
>-|TRBV30|TRBJ2-5|TRBD1
CAWSFGRTGGQETQYF
TGTGCCTGGAGTTTCGGAAGGACAGGGGGCCAAGAGACCCAGTACTTC
>-|TRBV5-1|TRBJ2-1|-
CASSSDNEQFF
TGCGCCAGCAGCTCGGACAATGAGCAGTTCTTC